This T cell receptor (beta chain) was documented in a study of blood T cell repertoires in COVID-19. As processed by the authors: Reference gene primer amplification gave nucleated cell count estimates. Sequencing used immunoSEQ multiplex PCR; TCRdb keeps in-frame clones, though not all of them. V and J calls and clone size come straight from that table; D and trimming were deduced from the DNA. The sample records tens of thousands of clones, 91% being singletons. Seattle patients were enrolled while actively infected and followed longitudinally. CDR1 SGHRS and CDR2 YFSETQ come from the germline V gene. With 1 base clipped from V and 4 bases from J, the junction kept 12 bases outside the gene matches. This CDR3 comprises 18 residues.

The clonotype was recovered from a man aged 35 to 55 with COVID-19, enrolled during active disease. What was sequenced was peripheral blood. The V gene is TRBV5-1, the J gene TRBJ2-3; 10 bases fit TRBD1. CDR3 region: CASSLNSVGTGAADTQYF. DNA of the CDR3: TGCGCCAGCAGCTTGAATTCAGTCGGGACAGGGGCCGCAGATACGCAGTATTTT.